Presented here are 26 T cell receptor beta chains from one specimen sequenced in a study of glioma-infiltrating T cells. Using RNA template, CDR3s of TCR alpha and beta were amplified with iRepertoire arm-PCR. TCRdb reprocessed the multiplex PCR reads via MiXCR and lists one record per CDR3 protein. This table has about 130,000 distinct CDR3 sequences, approximately 23% appearing once. Specimen: glioma tissue, nonneoplastic brain tissue, or PBMCs (not recorded which). All receptors derive from a human donor with low-grade glioma or glioblastoma, undergoing nonglioma brain surgery, or in good health (not recorded which).

Only a few counts were recorded for this clonotype. The V call is TRBV6-1, the J call TRBJ1-1; D remains unclear. CDR1 MNHNS and CDR2 SASEGT come from the germline V gene. The CDR3 consists of 13 residues. The V end lost 5 bases, the J end lost 5 bases, and 12 bases lay between the germline ends. CDR3 coding DNA: TGTGCCAGCAGTTATTATCGAGATACTGAAGCTTTCTTT. Translated, it gives CASSYYRDTEAFF.

The table lists this clonotype with many counts. The J gene is TRBJ2-1, the V gene TRBV7-9; D not resolved. CDR3 length: 11 residues. Germline CDR1 is SEHNR and CDR2 is FQNEAQ (reference sequence). With 7 bases removed from V and 4 bases from J, the gap between germline ends came to 5 bases. The CDR3, as DNA: TGTGCCAGCACCCTTTACAATGAGCAGTTCTTC. Translating gives CASTLYNEQFF.

This clonotype was counted many times. The chain employs TRBV6-1 and TRBJ2-7; 9 positions match TRBD2. The CDR3 is made up of 15 amino acids. The germline V gene encodes CDR1 MNHNS and CDR2 SASEGT. V was clipped by 7 bases and J by 3 bases; unmatched bases: 10. DNA of the CDR3: TGTGCCAGCACCCTCCTAGCGGGGCTCTACTACGAGCAGTACTTC. It specifies CASTLLAGLYYEQYF.

This clonotype has a count of ten or more. This chain joins TRBV12-3 or TRBV12-4 and TRBJ1-1, with D possibly being TRBD1 (6 bases). V lost 6 bases to trimming and J lost 1 base, with 21 bases between them. The CDR3 totals 17 residues. In DNA form, the CDR3 reads TGTGCCAGCAGCCGGGACACTGGCCTAACCTCGAACACTGAAGCTTTCTTT. Amino acids: CASSRDTGLTSNTEAFF.

A few counts support this clonotype. This sequence joins TRBV7-9 and TRBJ2-7; the D gene is possibly TRBD1 (5 bases). Germline-derived CDR1 and CDR2 are SEHNR and FQNEAQ (reference sequence). The CDR3 totals 13 residues. The V and J ends lost 5 bases and 0 bases respectively, with 8 bases between them. CDR3 nucleotides: TGTGCCAGCAGCGGGGCGCACTCCTACGAGCAGTACTTC. Its protein product is CASSGAHSYEQYF.

This clonotype showed up many times. The chain joins TRBV28 to TRBJ1-5; D unclear. V was trimmed by 3 bases and J by 7 bases, leaving 16 bases between them. CDR1 is MDHEN, CDR2 SYDVKM, per germline. CDR3 length: 15 amino acids. The CDR3 DNA reads as TGTGCCAGCAGTTTTATGGGAGGTTTCGCGCAGCCCCAGCATTTT. It specifies CASSFMGGFAQPQHF.

A few counts support this clonotype. The V and J genes are TRBV7-8 and TRBJ2-7; 10 bases map to TRBD2. The germline V gene encodes CDR1 SGHVS and CDR2 FQNEAQ. The CDR3 sequence is 15 residues long. V dropped 5 bases and J dropped 6; count of bases not matched to a gene: 10. The DNA of the CDR3 is TGTGCCAGCAGCCCCCCCAGCGGGAGGGCCCCCGAGCAGTACTTC. It yields the protein CASSPPSGRAPEQYF. Drawing the rest from reference TRBV7-8 and TRBJ2-7, the complete variable domain is GAGVSQSPRYKVAKRGQDVALRCDPISGHVSLFWYQQALGQGPEFLTYFQNEAQLDKSGLPSDRFFAERPEGSVSTLKIQRTQQEDSAVYLCASSPPSGRAPEQYFGPGTRLTVT.

At least ten counts were recorded for this clonotype. V usage is TRBV7-2 and J usage is TRBJ2-5; D not resolved. The CDR3 is 13 amino acids. Trimming took 5 bases from V and 3 from J, leaving 10 bases between them. The V gene's germline CDR1 is SGHTA and CDR2 FQGNSA. The CDR3 sequence is CASSIVAEETQYF. DNA for the CDR3: TGTGCCAGCAGCATCGTGGCAGAAGAGACCCAGTACTTC.

The chain joins TRBV29-1 to TRBJ1-1; maybe TRBD1 (6 bases). Trimming pared 8 bases from V and 7 bases from J, leaving 17 bases between. This CDR3 is built from 12 residues. CDR1 is SQVTM and CDR2 is ANQGSEA in the germline V gene. The CDR3 spells CSYSRGLGEAFF. In DNA, the CDR3 is TGCAGCTACTCCAGGGGCCTGGGTGAAGCTTTCTTT.

This clonotype came up many times. The chain joins TRBV28 to TRBJ2-7, with 9 nucleotides matching TRBD2. The ends lost 2 bases at V and 0 bases at J; junction bases unmatched: 2. The CDR3 contains 15 residues. The germline V gene has CDR1 MDHEN and CDR2 SYDVKM. The CDR3 bases are TGTGCCAGCAGTTTACCTAGCGGGATCTCCTACGAGCAGTACTTC. It translates to CASSLPSGISYEQYF. The full variable domain, in which reference TRBV28 and TRBJ2-7 provide the parts outside the CDR3, is DVKVTQSSRYLVKRTGEKVFLECVQDMDHENMFWYRQDPGLGLRLIYFSYDVKMKEKGDIPEGYSVSREKKERFSLILESASTNQTSMYLCASSLPSGISYEQYFGPGTRLTVT.

This chain uses TRBV29-1 with TRBJ2-1; weak D call: TRBD1 (6 bases). The CDR3 contains 14 residues. Trimming cost V 2 bases and J 6 bases, with 14 bases left between them. CDR1 and CDR2 from the germline V gene are SQVTM and ANQGSEA. Here the CDR3 DNA reads TGCAGCGTTGAACAGGGGCCTTTGGGCAATGAGCAGTTCTTC. This gives the protein CSVEQGPLGNEQFF.

This clonotype was observed at least ten times. This rearrangement joins TRBV27 to TRBJ1-4; D remains ambiguous. This CDR3 spans 14 amino acids. Trimming took 8 bases from V and 8 from J, leaving 18 bases between them. Germline V gene data show CDR1 as MNHEY and CDR2 as SMNVEV (reference sequence). For the CDR3, the DNA is TGTGCCAGCTCCTCCCCACCGGAGCGGGAAAAACTGTTTTTT. Translated, it gives CASSSPPEREKLFF.

The table lists this clonotype with many counts. The CDR3 loop reads CASSSGLAGWNEQFF. The CDR3 DNA is TGTGCCAGCAGTTCTGGTCTAGCGGGATGGAATGAGCAGTTCTTC. V is TRBV12-3 or TRBV12-4 and J is TRBJ2-1; 9 nucleotides align to TRBD2. V was pared by 4 bases and J by 7 bases, with 8 bases of the junction left unmatched. The CDR3 is 15 amino acids.

This clonotype has a count of ten or more. V usage is TRBV2 and J usage is TRBJ1-2; D is ambiguous. Germline V CDR1 and CDR2: SNHLY, FYNNEI. Trimming took 6 bases from V and 4 from J, leaving 12 bases between them. The CDR3 has 13 amino acids. DNA for the CDR3: TGTGCCAGCAGCGGGCGTTTGAGCTATGGCTACACCTTC. Residues: CASSGRLSYGYTF.

The V call is TRBV27, the J call TRBJ2-7, with 12 nucleotides matching TRBD1. Germline V gives CDR1 MNHEY, CDR2 SMNVEV (reference sequence). Trimming took 6 bases from V and 7 from J; bases not matched to a gene: 7. The CDR3 sequence is 14 residues long. CDR3 sequence (DNA): TGTGCCAGCAGACCGGGACAGGGGGCAGGAGAGCAGTACTTC. This translates into CASRPGQGAGEQYF.

This clonotype was seen at least ten times. The J gene is TRBJ1-2, the V gene TRBV4-3; D might be TRBD1 (6 bases). Germline CDR1 reads LGHNA; CDR2 reads YSLEER. The germline V and J ends were trimmed by 0 bases and 5 bases, with 19 bases remaining between them. The CDR3 is 17 amino acids. CDR3 coding DNA: TGCGCCAGCAGCCAAGAACGGCAGGGGTGGGCCCCTTATGGCTACACCTTC. Translated: CASSQERQGWAPYGYTF.

This clonotype was counted many times. The chain links TRBV2 to TRBJ1-5; D is uncertain. Germline CDR1 SNHLY, CDR2 FYNNEI. The CDR3 totals 15 residues. V shed 7 bases and J shed 2 bases, with 15 bases lying between them. The CDR3 nucleotides read TGTGCCAGCACCGACCGACTTCGAGGCAATCAGCCCCAGCATTTT. It specifies CASTDRLRGNQPQHF.

As to this clonotype: The CDR3 end shows no conserved phenylalanine or tryptophan, and so a read error is likely. This chain connects TRBV6-2 or TRBV6-3 to TRBJ2-7; tentative D call: TRBD1 (6 bases). Trimming cost V 0 bases and J 2 bases, with 17 bases left between them. The CDR3 consists of 17 residues. From germline, CDR1 is MNHEY and CDR2 SVGEGT. The CDR3 is CASSYSAGWDIAYEQYL. For the CDR3, the DNA is TGTGCCAGCAGTTACTCGGCTGGTTGGGACATCGCCTACGAGCAGTACCTC.

The sample holds many counts of this clonotype. The V call is TRBV29-1, the J call TRBJ1-2, with 7 bases identical to TRBD1. The CDR3 loop spans 12 amino acids. Germline V gene lookup returns CDR1 SQVTM and CDR2 ANQGSEA. The junction had 5 bases not matched to a gene; V was cut back by 6 bases and J by 4 bases. Written as DNA, the CDR3 is TGCAGCGTCGCGACAGGGACCTATGGCTACACCTTC. This codes for CSVATGTYGYTF.

In this sample, this clonotype turned up many times. The chain carries TRBV18 and TRBJ1-2; D is possibly TRBD1 (6 bases). V lost 4 bases to trimming and J lost 4 bases, with 10 bases between them. The CDR3 is made up of 13 amino acids. Germline V lookup: CDR1 KGHSH, CDR2 LQKENI. CDR3 in amino acids: CASSLGDIYGYTF. In nucleotides, the CDR3 is TGTGCCAGCTCACTGGGGGACATCTATGGCTACACCTTC.

J is TRBJ2-1 and V is TRBV6-2 or TRBV6-3, with TRBD1 matching over 9 bases. Germline values: CDR1 MNHEY, CDR2 SVGEGT. The CDR3 length is 16 residues. CDR3 DNA: TGTGTTAGCAGTTACTCGACGGGACAGGGTGGAGGTGAGCAGTTCTTC. Translating gives CVSSYSTGQGGGEQFF.

This chain uses TRBV7-2 with TRBJ2-1; TRBD2 aligns across 12 bases. This CDR3 region has 15 residues. Looked up from germline, CDR1 is SGHTA and CDR2 is FQGNSA. V trimming: 6 bases; J trimming: 8 bases; junction bases outside the gene matches: 8. The CDR3, as DNA: TGTGCCAGCAGTCCGACTAGCGGGAGCCCCCATGAGCAGTTCTTC. It encodes CASSPTSGSPHEQFF.

This clonotype was found a few times. The chain joins TRBV11-2 to TRBJ2-5; 8 bases agree with TRBD1. The CDR3 is 13 residues long. Germline V CDR1 and CDR2: SGHAT, FQNNGV. Trimming took 1 base from V and 5 from J; bases not matched to a gene: 0. The CDR3 here is CASSLGDRETQYF. CDR3 DNA sequence: TGTGCCAGCAGCTTAGGGGACAGGGAGACCCAGTACTTC.

This clonotype was recorded at least ten times. The genes are TRBV14 and TRBJ1-1; D not certain. V was cut by 1 base and J by 2 bases, with 5 bases left in between. This CDR3 comprises 13 residues. Germline V lookup: CDR1 SGHDN, CDR2 FVKESK. The CDR3 loop reads CASSQVQNTEAFF. DNA for the CDR3: TGTGCCAGCAGCCAAGTGCAAAACACTGAAGCTTTCTTT.

This clonotype was recorded many times. The genes are TRBV6-6 and TRBJ1-2, with no clear D. The CDR3 length is 12 residues. V lost 1 base and J lost 13, with 13 bases in between. The germline CDR1 and CDR2 sequences are MNHNY and SVGAGI (reference sequence). The CDR3 DNA follows: TGTGCCAGCAGTTACTACGACCGAATAGGCACCTTC. Amino acid sequence: CASSYYDRIGTF.

This clonotype was picked up many times. The chain is built from TRBV7-9 and TRBJ2-3; D is undetermined. V was pared by 4 bases and J by 5 bases, with 7 bases between. The CDR3 has 12 residues. Germline V lookup: CDR1 SEHNR, CDR2 FQNEAQ (reference sequence). The CDR3 sequence: CASSYDGDTQYF. DNA for the CDR3: TGTGCCAGCAGCTATGACGGAGATACGCAGTATTTT.